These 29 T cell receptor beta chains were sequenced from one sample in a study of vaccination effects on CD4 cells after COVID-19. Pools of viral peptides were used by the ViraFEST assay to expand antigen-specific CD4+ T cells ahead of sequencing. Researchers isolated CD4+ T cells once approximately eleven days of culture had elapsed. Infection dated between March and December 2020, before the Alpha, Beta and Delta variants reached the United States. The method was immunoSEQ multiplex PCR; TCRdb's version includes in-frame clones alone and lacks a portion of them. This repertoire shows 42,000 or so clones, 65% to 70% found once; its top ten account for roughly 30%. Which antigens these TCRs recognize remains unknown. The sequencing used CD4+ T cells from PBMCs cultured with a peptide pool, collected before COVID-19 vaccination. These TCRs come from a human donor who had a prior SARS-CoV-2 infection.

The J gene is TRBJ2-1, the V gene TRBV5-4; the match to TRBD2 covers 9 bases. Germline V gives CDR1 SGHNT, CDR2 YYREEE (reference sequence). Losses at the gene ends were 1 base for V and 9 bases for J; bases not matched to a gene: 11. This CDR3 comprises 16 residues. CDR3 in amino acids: CASSLSRGGAGAEQFF. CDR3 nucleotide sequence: TGTGCCAGCAGCTTGTCGCGCGGGGGGGCCGGTGCTGAGCAGTTCTTC.

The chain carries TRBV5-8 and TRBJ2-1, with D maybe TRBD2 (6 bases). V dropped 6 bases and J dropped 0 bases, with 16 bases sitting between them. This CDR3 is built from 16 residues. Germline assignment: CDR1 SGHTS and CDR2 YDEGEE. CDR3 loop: CASIPAEGSSYNEQFF. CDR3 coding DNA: TGTGCCAGCATCCCTGCGGAGGGTAGCTCCTACAATGAGCAGTTCTTC.

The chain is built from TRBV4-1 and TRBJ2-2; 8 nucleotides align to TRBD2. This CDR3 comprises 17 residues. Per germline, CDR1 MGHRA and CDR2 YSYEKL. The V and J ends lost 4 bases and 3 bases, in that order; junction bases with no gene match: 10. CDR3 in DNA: TGCGCCAGCAGCCGGCCCCCGGGGGGGTTCGACACCGGGGAGCTGTTTTTT. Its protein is CASSRPPGGFDTGELFF.

This CDR3 is CASSYRALSETQYF. The CDR3 DNA reads as TGTGCCAGCAGCTACAGGGCACTTTCAGAGACCCAGTACTTC. V gene TRBV7-2 combines with J gene TRBJ2-5; maybe TRBD1 (6 bases). Germline V CDR1 and CDR2: SGHTA, FQGNSA. With 4 bases removed from V and 4 bases from J, the gap between germline ends came to 13 bases. CDR3 length: 14 amino acids. Complete variable domain (other parts from reference TRBV7-2 and TRBJ2-5): GAGVSQSPSNKVTEKGKDVELRCDPISGHTALYWYRQSLGQGLEFLIYFQGNSAPDKSGLPSDRFSAERTGGSVSTLTIQRTQQEDSAVYLCASSYRALSETQYFGPGTRLLVL.

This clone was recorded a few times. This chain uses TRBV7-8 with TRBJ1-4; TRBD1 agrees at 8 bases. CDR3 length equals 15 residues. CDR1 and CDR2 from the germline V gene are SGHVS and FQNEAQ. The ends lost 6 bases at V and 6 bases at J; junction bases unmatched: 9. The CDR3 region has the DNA TGTGCCAGCAGGCGTCGTTTGGACAGGGATGAAAAACTGTTTTTT. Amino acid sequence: CASRRRLDRDEKLFF. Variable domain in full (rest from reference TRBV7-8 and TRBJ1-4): GAGVSQSPRYKVAKRGQDVALRCDPISGHVSLFWYQQALGQGPEFLTYFQNEAQLDKSGLPSDRFFAERPEGSVSTLKIQRTQQEDSAVYLCASRRRLDRDEKLFFGSGTQLSVL.

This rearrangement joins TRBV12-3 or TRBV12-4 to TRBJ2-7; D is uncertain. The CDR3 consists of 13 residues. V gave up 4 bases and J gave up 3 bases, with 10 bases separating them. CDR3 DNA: TGTGCCAGCAGTTACTACAGTCACTACGAGCAGTACTTC. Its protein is CASSYYSHYEQYF.

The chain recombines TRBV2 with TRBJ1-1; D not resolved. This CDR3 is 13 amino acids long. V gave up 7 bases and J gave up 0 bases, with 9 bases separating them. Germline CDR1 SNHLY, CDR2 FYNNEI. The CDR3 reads CASMGEVNTEAFF. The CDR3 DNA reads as TGTGCCAGCATGGGTGAAGTGAACACTGAAGCTTTCTTT.

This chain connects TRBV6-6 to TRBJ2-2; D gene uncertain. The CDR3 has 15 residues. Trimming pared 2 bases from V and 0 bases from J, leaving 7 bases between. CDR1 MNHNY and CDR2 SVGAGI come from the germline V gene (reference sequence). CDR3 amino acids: CASSYRETNTGELFF. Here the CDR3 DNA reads TGTGCCAGCAGTTACAGGGAAACGAACACCGGGGAGCTGTTTTTT.

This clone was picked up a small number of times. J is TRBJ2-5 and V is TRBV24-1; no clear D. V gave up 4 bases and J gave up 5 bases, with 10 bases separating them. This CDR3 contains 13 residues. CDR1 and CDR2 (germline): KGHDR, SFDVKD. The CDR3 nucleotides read TGTGCCACCAGTGACCCCACCCTGGAGACCCAGTACTTC. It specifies CATSDPTLETQYF.

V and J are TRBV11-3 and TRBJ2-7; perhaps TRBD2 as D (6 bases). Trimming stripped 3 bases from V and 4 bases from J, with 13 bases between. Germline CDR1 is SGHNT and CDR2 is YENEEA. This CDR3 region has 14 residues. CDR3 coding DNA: TGTGCCAGCAGCTTTGGGCGGGAAGGATACGAGCAGTACTTC. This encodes CASSFGREGYEQYF.

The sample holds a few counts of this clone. Here the CDR3 DNA reads TGTGCCAGCAGTTACGGGGGTACAAATGAAGCTTTCTTT. It codes for CASSYGGTNEAFF. The rearrangement joins TRBV6-5 to TRBJ1-1; tentatively, D is TRBD1 (5 bases). Germline values: CDR1 MNHEY, CDR2 SVGAGI. This CDR3 is 13 amino acids long. Trimming left V 2 bases short and J 7 bases short, with 11 bases between.

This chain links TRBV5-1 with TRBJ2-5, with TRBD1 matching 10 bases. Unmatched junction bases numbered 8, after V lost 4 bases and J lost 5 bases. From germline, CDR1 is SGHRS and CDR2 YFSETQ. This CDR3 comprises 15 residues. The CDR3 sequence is CASSTTGTGVETQYF. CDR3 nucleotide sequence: TGCGCCAGCAGCACAACCGGGACAGGGGTTGAGACCCAGTACTTC.

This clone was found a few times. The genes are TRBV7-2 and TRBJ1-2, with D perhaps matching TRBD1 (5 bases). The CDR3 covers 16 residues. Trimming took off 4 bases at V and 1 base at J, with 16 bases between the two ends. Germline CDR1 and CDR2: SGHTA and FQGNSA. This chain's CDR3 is CASSSSQGGINYGYTF. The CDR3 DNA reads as TGTGCCAGCAGCTCCTCTCAGGGCGGGATTAACTATGGCTACACCTTC.

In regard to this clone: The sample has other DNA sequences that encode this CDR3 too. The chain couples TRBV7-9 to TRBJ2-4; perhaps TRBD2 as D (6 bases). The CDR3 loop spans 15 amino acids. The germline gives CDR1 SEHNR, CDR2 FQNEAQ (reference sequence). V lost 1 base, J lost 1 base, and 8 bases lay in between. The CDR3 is CASSLVGGAKNIQYF. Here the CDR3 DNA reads TGTGCCAGCAGCTTAGTGGGGGGTGCCAAAAACATTCAGTACTTC.

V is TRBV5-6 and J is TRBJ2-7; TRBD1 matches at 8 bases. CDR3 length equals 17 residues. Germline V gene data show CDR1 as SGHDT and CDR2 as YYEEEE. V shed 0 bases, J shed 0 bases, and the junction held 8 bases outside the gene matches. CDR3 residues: CASSLVVDRESSYEQYF. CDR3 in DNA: TGTGCCAGCAGCTTGGTAGTGGACAGGGAGAGCTCCTACGAGCAGTACTTC.

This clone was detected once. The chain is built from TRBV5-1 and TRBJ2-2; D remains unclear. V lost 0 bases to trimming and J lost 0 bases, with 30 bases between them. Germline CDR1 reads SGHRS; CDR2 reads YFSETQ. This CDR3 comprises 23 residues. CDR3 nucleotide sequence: TGCGCCAGCAGCTTGGAACCGATAATATTAAGAACCTGGCCAAAATCGAACACCGGGGAGCTGTTTTTT. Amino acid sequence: CASSLEPIILRTWPKSNTGELFF. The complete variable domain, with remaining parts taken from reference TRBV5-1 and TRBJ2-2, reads KAGVTQTPRYLIKTRGQQVTLSCSPISGHRSVSWYQQTPGQGLQFLFEYFSETQRNKGNFPGRFSGRQFSNSRSEMNVSTLELGDSALYLCASSLEPIILRTWPKSNTGELFFGEGSRLTVL.

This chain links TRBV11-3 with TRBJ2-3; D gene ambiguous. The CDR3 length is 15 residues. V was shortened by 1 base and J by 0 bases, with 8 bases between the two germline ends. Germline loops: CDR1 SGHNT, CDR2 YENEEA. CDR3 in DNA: TGTGCCAGCAGCTTAGGAGGCACTAGCACAGATACGCAGTATTTT. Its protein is CASSLGGTSTDTQYF.

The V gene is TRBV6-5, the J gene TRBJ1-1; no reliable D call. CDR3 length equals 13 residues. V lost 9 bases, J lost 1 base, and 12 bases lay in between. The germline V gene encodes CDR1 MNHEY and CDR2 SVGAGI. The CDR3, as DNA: TGTGCCAGTGAACACAGCGGGAACACTGAAGCTTTCTTT. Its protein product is CASEHSGNTEAFF.

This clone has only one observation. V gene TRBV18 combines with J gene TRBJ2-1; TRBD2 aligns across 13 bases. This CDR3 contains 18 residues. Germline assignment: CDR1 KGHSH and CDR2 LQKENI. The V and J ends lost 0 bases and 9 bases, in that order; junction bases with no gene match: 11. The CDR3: CASSPPTSGGFSNTEQFF. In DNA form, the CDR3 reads TGTGCCAGCTCACCACCGACTAGCGGGGGGTTCTCGAACACTGAGCAGTTCTTC.

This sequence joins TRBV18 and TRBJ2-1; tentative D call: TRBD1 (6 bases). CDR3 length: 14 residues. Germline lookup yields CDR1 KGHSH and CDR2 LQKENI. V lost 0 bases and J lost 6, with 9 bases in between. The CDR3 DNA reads TGTGCCAGCTCACCACCAGGACAGACCAATGAGCAGTTCTTC. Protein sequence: CASSPPGQTNEQFF.

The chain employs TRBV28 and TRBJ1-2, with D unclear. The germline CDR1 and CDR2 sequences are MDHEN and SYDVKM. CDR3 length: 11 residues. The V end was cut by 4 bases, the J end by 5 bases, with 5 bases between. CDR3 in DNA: TGTGCCAGCAGTTATCGGTATGGCTACACCTTC. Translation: CASSYRYGYTF.

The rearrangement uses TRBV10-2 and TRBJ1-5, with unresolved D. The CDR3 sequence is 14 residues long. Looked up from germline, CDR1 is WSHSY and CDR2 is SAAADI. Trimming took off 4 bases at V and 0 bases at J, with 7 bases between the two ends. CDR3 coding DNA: TGCGCCAGCAGTGTTTCGTATAGCAATCAGCCCCAGCATTTT. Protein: CASSVSYSNQPQHF.

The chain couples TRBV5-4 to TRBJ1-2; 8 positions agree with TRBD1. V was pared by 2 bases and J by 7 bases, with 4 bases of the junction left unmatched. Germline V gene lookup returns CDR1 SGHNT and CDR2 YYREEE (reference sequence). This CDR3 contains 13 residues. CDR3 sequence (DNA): TGTGCCAGCAGCTTACAGGGGGTGCTTGGCTACACCTTC. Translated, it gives CASSLQGVLGYTF.

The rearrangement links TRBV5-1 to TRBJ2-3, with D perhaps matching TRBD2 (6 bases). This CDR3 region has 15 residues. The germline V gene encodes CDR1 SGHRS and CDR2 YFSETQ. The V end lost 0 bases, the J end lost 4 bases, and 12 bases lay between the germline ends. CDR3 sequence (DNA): TGCGCCAGCAGCTTGGGGTCTAGCGCCGCAGATACGCAGTATTTT. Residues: CASSLGSSAADTQYF.

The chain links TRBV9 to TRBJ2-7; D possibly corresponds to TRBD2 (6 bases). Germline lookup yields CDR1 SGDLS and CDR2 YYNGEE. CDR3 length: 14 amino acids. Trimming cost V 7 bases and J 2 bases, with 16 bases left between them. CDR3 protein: CASGRDFKAYEQYF. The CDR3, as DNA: TGTGCCAGCGGCCGGGACTTTAAAGCCTACGAGCAGTACTTC.

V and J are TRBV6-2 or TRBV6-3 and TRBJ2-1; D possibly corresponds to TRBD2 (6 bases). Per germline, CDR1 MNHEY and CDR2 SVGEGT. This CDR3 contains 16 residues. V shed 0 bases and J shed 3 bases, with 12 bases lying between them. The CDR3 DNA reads TGTGCCAGCAGTTACTCGAGGACTACCATCTACAATGAGCAGTTCTTC. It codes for CASSYSRTTIYNEQFF.

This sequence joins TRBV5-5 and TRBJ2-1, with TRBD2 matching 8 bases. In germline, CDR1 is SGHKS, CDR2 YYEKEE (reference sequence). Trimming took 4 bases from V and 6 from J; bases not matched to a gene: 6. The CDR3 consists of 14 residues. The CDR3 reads CASSKGLVPNEQFF. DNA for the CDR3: TGTGCCAGCAGCAAGGGACTAGTTCCCAATGAGCAGTTCTTC.

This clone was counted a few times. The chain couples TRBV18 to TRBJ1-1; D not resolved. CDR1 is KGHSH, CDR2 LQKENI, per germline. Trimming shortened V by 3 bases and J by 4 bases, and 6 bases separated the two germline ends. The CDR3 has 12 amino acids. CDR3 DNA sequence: TGTGCCAGCTCACCGGGGTCCACTGAAGCTTTCTTT. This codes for CASSPGSTEAFF.

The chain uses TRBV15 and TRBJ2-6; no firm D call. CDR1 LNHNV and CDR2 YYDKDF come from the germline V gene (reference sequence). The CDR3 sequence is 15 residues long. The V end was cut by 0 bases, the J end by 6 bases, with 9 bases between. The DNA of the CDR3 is TGTGCCACCAGCAGAGATGTCAACCCGGCCAACGTCCTGACTTTC. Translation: CATSRDVNPANVLTF.